Listed here are 30 T cell receptor beta chains from one sample, sequenced in a study of radiotherapy plus CTLA-4 blockade in lung cancer. Measured with immunoSEQ multiplex PCR; TCRdb has only the in-frame clones, and not every one. Among some 73,000 clones listed, under 75% were seen once. The material was peripheral blood, obtained from a patient treated with radiotherapy plus ipilimumab. These receptors all stem from a human donor with non-small cell lung cancer whose response to radiotherapy plus ipilimumab could not be evaluated.

This chain joins TRBV6-1 and TRBJ2-7; D is undetermined. The CDR3 has 15 residues. CDR1 and CDR2 from the germline V gene are MNHNS and SASEGT. V was pared by 1 base and J by 2 bases, with 12 bases between. The CDR3 spells CASSEGSSTPYEQYF. The CDR3 DNA sequence: TGTGCCAGCAGTGAAGGGAGTAGTACCCCCTACGAGCAGTACTTC.

This chain uses TRBV29-1 with TRBJ2-3; D perhaps matches TRBD1 (6 bases). Between the trimmed V and J ends, which lost 6 bases and 3 bases, there was a span of 10 bases. Germline loops: CDR1 SQVTM, CDR2 ANQGSEA. This CDR3 spans 12 amino acids. CDR3 DNA sequence: TGCAGCGTCGAGGGGGTAACAGATACGCAGTATTTT. Translating gives CSVEGVTDTQYF.

This chain uses TRBV30 with TRBJ1-1; TRBD1 agrees at 7 bases. Germline V CDR1 and CDR2: GTSNPN, SVGIG (reference sequence). This CDR3 region has 14 residues. The trim removed 5 bases at V and 1 base at J, leaving 7 bases unmatched. CDR3 bases: TGTGCCTGGGACCCCGGGACAGAGAACACTGAAGCTTTCTTT. Protein: CAWDPGTENTEAFF.

The chain combines TRBV6-1 with TRBJ1-1; 7 positions agree with TRBD1. CDR3 length: 14 amino acids. Unmatched junction bases numbered 9, after V lost 7 bases and J lost 4 bases. From germline, CDR1 is MNHNS and CDR2 SASEGT. For the CDR3, the DNA is TGTGCCAGCACCCCAAGACAGGGCCCCACTGAAGCTTTCTTT. Protein: CASTPRQGPTEAFF.

This sequence joins TRBV5-1 and TRBJ2-1, with 8 bases aligning to TRBD1. The trim removed 0 bases at V and 3 bases at J, leaving 5 bases unmatched. The germline CDR1 and CDR2 sequences are SGHRS and YFSETQ. The CDR3 sequence is 16 residues long. Here the CDR3 reads CASSLAAGGSYNEQFF. The CDR3 nucleotides read TGCGCCAGCAGCTTGGCGGCAGGGGGCAGCTACAATGAGCAGTTCTTC.

The chain has TRBV19 and TRBJ2-3; a possible D gene is TRBD1 (6 bases). With 10 bases removed from V and 3 bases from J, the gap between germline ends came to 17 bases. The CDR3 has 14 amino acids. Germline loops: CDR1 LNHDA, CDR2 SQIVND (reference sequence). Here the CDR3 DNA reads TGTGCCACAGTGTACAGGGTGGGTACAGATACGCAGTATTTT. Translation: CATVYRVGTDTQYF.

This chain connects TRBV25-1 to TRBJ1-6; D perhaps matches TRBD1 (6 bases). The V and J ends lost 5 bases and 0 bases respectively, with 17 bases between them. There are 18 residues in the CDR3. Germline V gene data show CDR1 as MGHDK and CDR2 as SYGVNS. This chain's CDR3 is CASSPLRDIVSYNSPLHF. The CDR3 DNA is TGTGCCAGCAGTCCCCTACGGGACATCGTCTCCTATAATTCACCCCTCCACTTT.

The chain is built from TRBV11-3 and TRBJ2-2, with TRBD2 matching 10 bases. This CDR3 is built from 19 residues. Unmatched junction bases numbered 19, after V lost 5 bases and J lost 7 bases. The germline V gene encodes CDR1 SGHNT and CDR2 YENEEA. CDR3 nucleotides: TGTGCCAGCAGCCCCGTAGGGCCGGGACTAGCGTTGACAATCGGGGAGCTGTTTTTT. As protein: CASSPVGPGLALTIGELFF. Filled out from reference TRBV11-3 and TRBJ2-2, the complete variable domain reads EAGVVQSPRYKIIEKKQPVAFWCNPISGHNTLYWYLQNLGQGPELLIRYENEEAVDDSQLPKDRFSAERLKGVDSTLKIQPAELGDSAVYLCASSPVGPGLALTIGELFFGEGSRLTVL.

This clone has a handful of counts. V is TRBV7-2 and J is TRBJ2-4, with a weak D call TRBD2 (6 bases). Germline V lookup: CDR1 SGHTA, CDR2 FQGNSA. The CDR3 extends over 14 amino acids. V lost 1 base and J 8 bases, leaving 12 bases between the germline ends. In nucleotides, the CDR3 is TGTGCCAGCAGCTTAGTCCGGGGGAAACACATTCAGTACTTC. Its translation is CASSLVRGKHIQYF.

The rearrangement joins TRBV10-2 to TRBJ2-1; D gene uncertain. Trimming stripped 4 bases from V and 7 bases from J, with 14 bases between. The length of the CDR3 is 14 residues. Germline CDR1 reads WSHSY; CDR2 reads SAAADI. The DNA for the CDR3 is TGCGCCAGCAGTGCTGGCAGGCGTCAGAATGAGCAGTTCTTC. It yields the protein CASSAGRRQNEQFF.

The rearrangement uses TRBV11-3 and TRBJ2-7; TRBD2 agrees at 15 bases. The CDR3 consists of 18 residues. Trimming at V came to 2 bases and at J to 4 bases, leaving 9 bases not matched to a gene. Germline values: CDR1 SGHNT, CDR2 YENEEA. The CDR3 DNA reads TGTGCCAGCAGCTTACGGAAGCCGGGACTAGCGGGAGGATACGAGCAGTACTTC. Encoded protein: CASSLRKPGLAGGYEQYF. Filled out from reference TRBV11-3 and TRBJ2-7, the complete variable domain reads EAGVVQSPRYKIIEKKQPVAFWCNPISGHNTLYWYLQNLGQGPELLIRYENEEAVDDSQLPKDRFSAERLKGVDSTLKIQPAELGDSAVYLCASSLRKPGLAGGYEQYFGPGTRLTVT.

This clone has only a few counts. The V and J genes are TRBV9 and TRBJ2-7; D may be TRBD1 (6 bases). V lost 4 bases and J 6 bases, leaving 14 bases between the germline ends. The CDR3 is made up of 13 amino acids. Per germline, CDR1 SGDLS and CDR2 YYNGEE. CDR3 residues: CASSRDTTGEQYF. CDR3 sequence (DNA): TGTGCCAGCAGCCGGGACACCACGGGCGAGCAGTACTTC.

V and J are TRBV19 and TRBJ1-4; 8 nucleotides agree with TRBD1. V trimming: 4 bases; J trimming: 5 bases; junction bases outside the gene matches: 9. This CDR3 is 16 amino acids long. Per germline, CDR1 LNHDA and CDR2 SQIVND (reference sequence). CDR3 sequence reads: CASSTLTGTGNEKLFF. The CDR3 nucleotides read TGTGCCAGTAGTACCCTGACCGGGACAGGCAATGAAAAACTGTTTTTT.

The rearrangement joins TRBV4-1 to TRBJ1-6; 8 bases agree with TRBD1. CDR3 length: 15 residues. V shed 3 bases and J 7 bases; nucleotides not matched to a gene: 5. Germline CDR1 reads MGHRA; CDR2 reads YSYEKL. The DNA for the CDR3 is TGCGCCAGCAGCCAGATGGACAGGGAGAATTCACCCCTCCACTTT. It yields the protein CASSQMDRENSPLHF.

This clone was seen only a few times. The chain's CDR3 is CASSPDRLPLNPNQPQHF. CDR3 DNA: TGTGCCAGCTCCCCGGACAGGCTTCCCTTGAACCCCAATCAGCCCCAGCATTTT. V gene TRBV18 combines with J gene TRBJ1-5; 7 bases map to TRBD1. The CDR3 runs 18 residues. In germline, CDR1 is KGHSH, CDR2 LQKENI. The trim removed 6 bases at V and 3 bases at J, leaving 17 bases unmatched. The full variable domain, its missing parts supplied by reference TRBV18 and TRBJ1-5, is NAGVMQNPRHLVRRRGQEARLRCSPMKGHSHVYWYRQLPEEGLKFMVYLQKENIIDESGMPKERFSAEFPKEGPSILRIQQVVRGDSAAYFCASSPDRLPLNPNQPQHFGDGTRLSIL.

In its sample, this clone was seen a few times. The J gene is TRBJ2-3, the V gene TRBV10-3; 8 positions match TRBD2. Per the germline V gene, CDR1 is ENHRY and CDR2 is SYGVKD. The CDR3 runs 15 residues. The ends lost 6 bases at V and 0 bases at J; junction bases unmatched: 5. CDR3 DNA: TGTGCCATCAGCGGGAGGGGCCTTAGCACAGATACGCAGTATTTT. It yields the protein CAISGRGLSTDTQYF.

This chain connects TRBV28 to TRBJ2-2; no definite D call. Germline CDR1 reads MDHEN; CDR2 reads SYDVKM. The V end was cut by 7 bases, the J end by 0 bases, with 15 bases between. The CDR3 is 16 amino acids. The CDR3 region is CASTVNFPSNTGELFF. In DNA, the CDR3 is TGTGCCAGCACCGTGAACTTCCCCTCGAACACCGGGGAGCTGTTTTTT.

The chain combines TRBV21-1 with TRBJ1-2; TRBD1, the table's D call, lacks a check against the DNA. TRBV21-1 is designated a pseudogene. This CDR3 comprises 15 residues. The DNA of the CDR3 is TGTGCCAGCAGCCCGGGACAGGGAGTAAGTGAGTGCTACACCTTC. It is translated as CASSPGQGVSECYTF.

The rearrangement links TRBV9 to TRBJ2-2; 11 bases are shared with TRBD2. V lost 4 bases to trimming and J lost 9 bases; unmatched junction nucleotides: 8. Germline values: CDR1 SGDLS, CDR2 YYNGEE. CDR3 length: 15 amino acids. Here the CDR3 reads CASSISGGATRELFF. The CDR3 DNA reads TGTGCCAGCAGCATTAGCGGGGGGGCGACCCGGGAGCTGTTTTTT.

The chain is built from TRBV9 and TRBJ2-3; TRBD1 matches 9 bases. The CDR3 covers 16 residues. V dropped 4 bases and J dropped 0; count of bases not matched to a gene: 6. Germline values: CDR1 SGDLS, CDR2 YYNGEE. CDR3 loop: CASSRGTGLSTDTQYF. In DNA, the CDR3 is TGTGCCAGCAGCAGAGGGACAGGGTTGAGCACAGATACGCAGTATTTT.

CDR3 protein: CASSSTGGSYGYTF. The CDR3 DNA follows: TGTGCCAGCTCATCGACAGGGGGGAGCTATGGCTACACCTTC. The V call is TRBV18, the J call TRBJ1-2; 9 nucleotides agree with TRBD1. The CDR3 runs 14 residues. CDR1 and CDR2 from the germline V gene are KGHSH and LQKENI. V shed 5 bases, J shed 4 bases, and the junction held 5 bases outside the gene matches.

The chain is built from TRBV7-2 and TRBJ2-3, with 12 bases matching TRBD2. Losses at the gene ends were 2 bases for V and 2 bases for J; bases not matched to a gene: 8. Germline CDR1 reads SGHTA; CDR2 reads FQGNSA. This CDR3 has 18 amino acids. This chain's CDR3 is CASSLKASGGATTDTQYF. The CDR3 DNA sequence: TGTGCCAGCAGCTTAAAGGCTAGCGGGGGGGCCACCACAGATACGCAGTATTTT. Full variable domain (remainder filled in from reference TRBV7-2 and TRBJ2-3): GAGVSQSPSNKVTEKGKDVELRCDPISGHTALYWYRQSLGQGLEFLIYFQGNSAPDKSGLPSDRFSAERTGGSVSTLTIQRTQQEDSAVYLCASSLKASGGATTDTQYFGPGTRLTVL.

The V call is TRBV5-1, the J call TRBJ2-2; the D gene is possibly TRBD1 (6 bases). The CDR3 is 14 residues long. Trimming removed 4 bases from V and 5 bases from J, with 12 bases in between. From germline, CDR1 is SGHRS and CDR2 YFSETQ. In DNA, the CDR3 is TGCGCCAGCAGCCCGTACAGGGAGACCGGGGAGCTGTTTTTT. Translation: CASSPYRETGELFF.

Notes on this clone: Other DNA sequences from this sample encode an identical CDR3 as well. The chain joins TRBV2 to TRBJ1-6; D is unclear. The CDR3 contains 15 residues. Germline lookup yields CDR1 SNHLY and CDR2 FYNNEI. Between the trimmed V and J ends, which lost 1 base and 7 bases, there was a span of 11 bases. CDR3 amino acids: CASSEVRVPNSPLHF. CDR3 in DNA: TGTGCCAGCAGTGAAGTGAGGGTGCCCAATTCACCCCTCCACTTT.

CDR3 in DNA: TGCAGCGTTGGGGGGGTATCTGGAAACACCATATATTTT. Translating it yields CSVGGVSGNTIYF. The chain recombines TRBV29-1 with TRBJ1-3; TRBD1 might be the D (5 bases). CDR3 length: 13 residues. Germline assignment: CDR1 SQVTM and CDR2 ANQGSEA. V was cut by 4 bases and J by 1 base, with 8 bases left in between.

V and J are TRBV7-2 and TRBJ2-7; D possibly corresponds to TRBD1 (5 bases). The CDR3 totals 14 residues. The V gene's germline CDR1 is SGHTA and CDR2 FQGNSA. With 2 bases removed from V and 0 bases from J, the gap between germline ends came to 8 bases. CDR3 in amino acids: CASSLRQSSYEQYF. CDR3 nucleotides: TGTGCCAGCAGCTTACGACAGAGCTCCTACGAGCAGTACTTC.

In this sample, this clone turned up a few times. The chain joins TRBV7-9 to TRBJ2-1, with a tentative D call TRBD1 (6 bases). Trimming stripped 6 bases from V and 5 bases from J, with 20 bases between. Germline V CDR1 and CDR2: SEHNR, FQNEAQ (reference sequence). The CDR3 is 16 residues long. For the CDR3, the DNA is TGTGCCAGCAGAGAGAGGACAGCGGAACCACACAATGAGCAGTTCTTC. It codes for CASRERTAEPHNEQFF.

The chain couples TRBV7-2 to TRBJ2-1, with D perhaps matching TRBD2 (5 bases). Looked up from germline, CDR1 is SGHTA and CDR2 is FQGNSA. V was pared by 4 bases and J by 8 bases, with 18 bases between. This CDR3 has 15 residues. The CDR3 nucleotides read TGTGCCAGCAGCTCTACCTCCACTAGGCCTGATGAGCAGTTCTTC. This codes for CASSSTSTRPDEQFF.

The V and J genes are TRBV27 and TRBJ2-1; the D gene is possibly TRBD1 (6 bases). Germline CDR1 is MNHEY and CDR2 is SMNVEV (reference sequence). The V end lost 2 bases, the J end lost 12 bases, and 11 bases lay between the germline ends. This CDR3 is built from 12 residues. CDR3 sequence reads: CASSLNGGSQFF. CDR3 nucleotides: TGTGCCAGCAGTTTAAATGGGGGCTCGCAGTTCTTC.

V gene TRBV7-3 combines with J gene TRBJ2-1; the match to TRBD2 covers 10 bases. The V segment lost 1 base and the J segment 7 bases; nucleotides outside the gene matches: 10. CDR3 length equals 17 residues. Germline loops: CDR1 SGHTA, CDR2 FQGTGA. CDR3 nucleotides: TGTGCCAGCAGCTTAAGCACTAGCGGGAAGGGTGCAAATGAGCAGTTCTTC. Its translation is CASSLSTSGKGANEQFF.